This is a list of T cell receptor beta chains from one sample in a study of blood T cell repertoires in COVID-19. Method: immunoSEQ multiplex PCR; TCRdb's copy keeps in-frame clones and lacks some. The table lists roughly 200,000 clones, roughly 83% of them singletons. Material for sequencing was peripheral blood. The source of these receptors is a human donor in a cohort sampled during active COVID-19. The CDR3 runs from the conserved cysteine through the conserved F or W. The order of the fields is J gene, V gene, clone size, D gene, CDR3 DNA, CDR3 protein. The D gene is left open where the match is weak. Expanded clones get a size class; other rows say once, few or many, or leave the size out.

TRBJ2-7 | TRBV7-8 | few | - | TGTGCCAGCAGCTTAGACGGGAGTGGGAACGAGCAGTACTTC | CASSLDGSGNEQYF
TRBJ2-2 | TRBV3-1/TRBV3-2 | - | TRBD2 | TGTGCCAGCAGCCAAGAGAGAGCTCTAGCGGGAGGGGCCGGGGAGCTGTTTTTT | CASSQERALAGGAGELFF
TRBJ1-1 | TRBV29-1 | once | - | TGCAGCGTTGAAATGACACTGAACACTGAAGCTTTCTTT | CSVEMTLNTEAFF
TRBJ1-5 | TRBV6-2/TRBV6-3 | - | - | TGTGCCAGCAGTTACTCGAGTGGGGGGAGGGACAATCAGCCCCAGCATTTT | CASSYSSGGRDNQPQHF
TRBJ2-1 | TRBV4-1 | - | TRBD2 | TGCGCCAGCAGCCAAGGGGAGGCAGCGGGGCTAGGTGAGCAGTTCTTC | CASSQGEAAGLGEQFF
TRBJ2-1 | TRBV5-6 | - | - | TGTGCCAGCAGCTCGGGGGACTGGGCCTACAATGAGCAGTTCTTC | CASSSGDWAYNEQFF
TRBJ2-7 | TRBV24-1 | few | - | TGTGCCACCAGTGACCACGGACAGCCCTACGAGCAGTACTTC | CATSDHGQPYEQYF
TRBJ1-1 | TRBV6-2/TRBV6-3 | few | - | TGTGCCAGCAGTGATCCAGGGAACACTGAAGCTTTCTTT | CASSDPGNTEAFF
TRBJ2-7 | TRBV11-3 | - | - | TGTGCCAGCAGCTTAGACCGCGCAGGGTATGGGTTCTACGAGCAGTACTTC | CASSLDRAGYGFYEQYF
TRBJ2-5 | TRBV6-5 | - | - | TGTGCCAGCAGTTTGGACAGACTCCAAGAGACCCAGTACTTC | CASSLDRLQETQYF
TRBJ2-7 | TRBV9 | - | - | TGTGCCAGCAGCCCCCAGGACTGGGCCGGCGAGCAGTACTTC | CASSPQDWAGEQYF
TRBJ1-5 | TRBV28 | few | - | TGTGCCAGCAGTTTAGGCAGGGTGGGCAATCAGCCCCAGCATTTT | CASSLGRVGNQPQHF
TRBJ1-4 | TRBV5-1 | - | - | TGCGCCAGCAGCAGGACCCTGCAGGGTAATGAAAAACTGTTTTTT | CASSRTLQGNEKLFF
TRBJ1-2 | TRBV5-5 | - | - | TGTGCCAGCAGCTTAAGCTCTTATGGCTACACCTTC | CASSLSSYGYTF
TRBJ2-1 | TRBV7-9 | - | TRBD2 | TGTGCCAGCAGCCCCGGGACTAGCGGAGTGGGGCCAACCAACGATGAGCAGTTCTTC | CASSPGTSGVGPTNDEQFF
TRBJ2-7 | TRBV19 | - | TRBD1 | TGTGCCAGTACCCCGTCTTTGGGACAGGGTCCCTACGAGCAGTACTTC | CASTPSLGQGPYEQYF
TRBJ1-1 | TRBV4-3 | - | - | TGCGCCAGCAGCCAAGGATTAGTTTGGGGAAGGGGTGTCGGAGCTTTCTTT | CASSQGLVWGRGVGAFF
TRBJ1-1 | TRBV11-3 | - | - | TGTGCCAGCAGCCCCAGGGGAAGGGGTGAAGCTTTCTTT | CASSPRGRGEAFF
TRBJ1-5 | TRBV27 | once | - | TGTGCCAGCAGTTTGGCTCAGCCCCAGCATTTT | CASSLAQPQHF
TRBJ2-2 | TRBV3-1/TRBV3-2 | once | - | TGTGCCAGCAGCCAAGTGGGGGGAAACACCGGGGAGCTGTTTTTT | CASSQVGGNTGELFF
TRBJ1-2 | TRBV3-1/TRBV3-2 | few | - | TGTGCCAGCAGCCAGGGGCTCGGGGACTTCGTACCCTATGGCTACACCTTC | CASSQGLGDFVPYGYTF
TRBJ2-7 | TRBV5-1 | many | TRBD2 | TGCGCCAGCAGCCCCCGGGGAGGGGACTCCTACGAGCAGTACTTC | CASSPRGGDSYEQYF
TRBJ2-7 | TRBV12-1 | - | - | TGTGCCAGCAGCAACACCGGGACCTACGAGCAGTACTTC | CASSNTGTYEQYF
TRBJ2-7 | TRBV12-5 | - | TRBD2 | TGTGCTAGTGGTTTGGTATTACTTCGCAGTAGCGGGGGGTCCTACGAGCAGTACTTC | CASGLVLLRSSGGSYEQYF
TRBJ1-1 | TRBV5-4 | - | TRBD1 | TGTGCCAGCAGCTTGGGGCAGGGGGTCATGAACACTGAAGCTTTCTTT | CASSLGQGVMNTEAFF
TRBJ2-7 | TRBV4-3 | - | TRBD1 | TGCGCCAGCAGCCAAGAGGGACAGGGGTACGAGCAGTACTTC | CASSQEGQGYEQYF
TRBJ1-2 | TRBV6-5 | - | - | TGTGCCAGCAGTTTAGCCGGGGAGTATGGCTACACCTTC | CASSLAGEYGYTF